These T cell receptor beta chains were read from a single sample in a study of technical replicates of blood from a few donors. Using immunoSEQ multiplex PCR, the repertoire was profiled, and TCRdb retains in-frame clones only, with some absent. Of some 63,000 clones in the sample, roughly 89% were seen once. Sequences were obtained from PBMCs. These receptors were collected from a human donor in good health. Some clones in this sample may be carry-over from other donors' samples. The CDR3 runs from the conserved cysteine through the conserved F or W. A D gene is named only where the DNA matches it firmly. Rows may omit the clone size; those that give it use once, few, many or a size class.

J,D,V,size,DNA,CDR3
TRBJ1-2,.,TRBV7-9,.,TGTGCCAGCAGCTTACTACTGACGCGGGGGGCGCATTATGGCTACACCTTC,CASSLLLTRGAHYGYTF
TRBJ2-5,.,TRBV7-6,.,TGTGCCAGCAGCCCCCGCCAAGAGACCCAGTACTTC,CASSPRQETQYF
TRBJ1-2,.,TRBV7-2,.,TGTGCCAGCAGCTTAGACAGGGCAGGCGGCTACACCTTC,CASSLDRAGGYTF
TRBJ1-4,.,TRBV2,once,TGTGCCAGCAGTGCCGGGACTAATAATGAAAAACTGTTTTTT,CASSAGTNNEKLFF
TRBJ2-5,.,TRBV7-2,once,TGTGCCAGCAGCTTAGGGGTTAGCGAAGTCTCCCAGTACTTC,CASSLGVSEVSQYF
TRBJ1-1,TRBD1,TRBV7-2,.,TGTGCCAGCAGCTTACAGGGGGGCGACACTGAAGCTTTCTTT,CASSLQGGDTEAFF
TRBJ2-5,.,TRBV5-4,.,TGTGCCAGCGGTTTCATCGGAGAGACCCAGTACTTC,CASGFIGETQYF
TRBJ2-5,TRBD1,TRBV18,.,TGTGCCAGCTCACCCTTCGTGGACAGGGTTAGGAGAGAGACCCAGTACTTC,CASSPFVDRVRRETQYF
TRBJ2-7,TRBD2,TRBV10-3,.,TGTGCCATCAGTGATCGGACTAGCGGTCGCCCGCACGAGCAGTACTTC,CAISDRTSGRPHEQYF
TRBJ1-2,.,TRBV4-3,.,TGCGCCAGCAGCCCCATACCTGGGGGGGTAGGAGGCTACACCTTC,CASSPIPGGVGGYTF
TRBJ2-1,TRBD2,TRBV5-4,.,TGTGCCAGCGGAAAAGGGACTAGCGGGAGCGATGAGCAGTTCTTC,CASGKGTSGSDEQFF
TRBJ1-2,.,TRBV7-2,.,TGTGCCAGCAGCTTAACCTCAGATAATTATGGCTACACCTTC,CASSLTSDNYGYTF
TRBJ1-2,.,TRBV5-3,.,TGTGCCAGAAGCACTAATCCGGGACAACTTAACTATGGCTACACCTTC,CARSTNPGQLNYGYTF
TRBJ1-5,TRBD1,TRBV19,.,TGTGCCAGCAAACTGGGACAGGGGGGCAATCAGCCCCAGCATTTT,CASKLGQGGNQPQHF
TRBJ1-5,TRBD1,TRBV4-1,.,TGCGCCAGCAGCCTGGGACAGAATAATCAGCCCCAGCATTTT,CASSLGQNNQPQHF
TRBJ2-6,.,TRBV5-1,.,TGCGCCAGCAGCTTGGCCCCGGGGGCTGGGGCCAACGTCCTGACTTTC,CASSLAPGAGANVLTF
TRBJ2-4,TRBD1,TRBV9,once,TGTGCCAGCAGCACAAAGGGGGCCAGGGTCAAAAACATTCAGTACTTC,CASSTKGARVKNIQYF
TRBJ2-1,.,TRBV18,.,TGTGCCAGCTCACTCGCGTTTGTAGGCGGGGCCTACAATGAGCAGTTCTTC,CASSLAFVGGAYNEQFF
TRBJ2-4,.,TRBV4-2,.,TGTGCCAGCAGCCAAGATATCCGGGGGGCCCGTCCAGCCAAAAACATTCAGTACTTC,CASSQDIRGARPAKNIQYF
TRBJ2-7,TRBD1,TRBV30,once,TGTGCCTCCGACAGGGGCCACGAGCAGTACTTC,CASDRGHEQYF
TRBJ1-2,TRBD1,TRBV11-2,.,TGTGCCAGCAGCGACTGGGACAGGGGTACCACCTATGGCTACACCTTC,CASSDWDRGTTYGYTF
TRBJ2-6,.,TRBV4-1,.,TGCGCCAGCAGCCAAGAACGCCGGGTTTCTGGGGCCAACGTCCTGACTTTC,CASSQERRVSGANVLTF
TRBJ2-7,.,TRBV19,.,TGTGCCAGTAGTCGGGGGGCGGCTCTGAGCGAGCAGTACTTC,CASSRGAALSEQYF
TRBJ2-3,TRBD2,TRBV7-8,.,TGTGCCAGCAGCTTGTATGGACTAGCGGACCCTAGCACAGATACGCAGTATTTT,CASSLYGLADPSTDTQYF
TRBJ1-5,TRBD1,TRBV6-5,once,TGTGCCAGCAGTTTGACAGGGGGCGGGCAGCCCCAGCATTTT,CASSLTGGGQPQHF
TRBJ2-2,TRBD2,TRBV6-1,.,TGTGCCAGCAGTGAAATAGCGGGGGTAACCGGGGAGCTGTTTTTT,CASSEIAGVTGELFF
TRBJ1-1,.,TRBV20-1,few,TGCAGTGCTAGAGCCCTGACTGAAGCTTTCTTT,CSARALTEAFF
TRBJ2-7,TRBD1,TRBV9,.,TGTGCCAGCAGCGTCGGGACAGGGGGCTTTTACGAGCAGTACTTC,CASSVGTGGFYEQYF
TRBJ2-7,TRBD2,TRBV6-1,.,TGTGCCAGCAGTGATACTAGCGGGGGCTCCTACGAGCAGTACTTC,CASSDTSGGSYEQYF
TRBJ2-5,.,TRBV5-5,.,TGTGCCAGCAGCTTGTTCGGGGAGACCCAGTACTTC,CASSLFGETQYF
TRBJ2-5,TRBD1,TRBV5-4,.,TGTGCCAGCAGCTTGGGACAGGGTATCGGGATAGAGACCCAGTACTTC,CASSLGQGIGIETQYF
TRBJ1-2,.,TRBV5-4,.,TGTGCCAGCAGCTTGGGGTACGGGTACGGCTACACCTTC,CASSLGYGYGYTF
TRBJ1-6,TRBD1,TRBV19,.,TGTGCCAGTAGACCAAAAAACCTTCAGGGGGCGCAGAATTCACCCCTCCACTTT,CASRPKNLQGAQNSPLHF
TRBJ2-2,TRBD1,TRBV6-4,.,TGTGCCAGCAGTCCGGGACAGGGAACCGGGGAGCTGTTTTTT,CASSPGQGTGELFF
TRBJ1-5,TRBD1,TRBV19,.,TGTGCCAGTAGCACCACAGGGGGTGTAGGTCAGCCCCAGCATTTT,CASSTTGGVGQPQHF
TRBJ2-1,TRBD2,TRBV10-3,.,TGTGCCATCAGTGACCCCGTGACTAGCGGGAGGGCTGCTGAGCAGTTCTTC,CAISDPVTSGRAAEQFF
TRBJ1-1,TRBD1,TRBV7-2,once,TGTGCCAGCAGCTTAGCGGCAGGGGGGTGGACTGAAGCTTTCTTT,CASSLAAGGWTEAFF
TRBJ2-2,TRBD2,TRBV4-1,.,TGCGCCAGCAGCCAGCTTCCGGGACTAGTGAACGGGGAGCTGTTTTTT,CASSQLPGLVNGELFF
TRBJ1-3,.,TRBV30,.,TGTGCCTGGAGTTCTACAGGCAGCTCTGGAAACACCATATATTTT,CAWSSTGSSGNTIYF
TRBJ2-3,.,TRBV29-1,.,TGCAGCGTAGCCACAGGGATGGAAGATACGCAGTATTTT,CSVATGMEDTQYF
TRBJ2-3,TRBD1,TRBV7-2,.,TGTGCCAGCAGCAGGGGATCCGGGACAGGGTCACGGACGCAGTATTTT,CASSRGSGTGSRTQYF
TRBJ1-1,.,TRBV7-2,.,TGTGCCAGCAGCTTCCACAGGAGCGCTGAAGCTTTCTTT,CASSFHRSAEAFF
TRBJ2-7,TRBD1,TRBV7-9,.,TGTGCCAGCAGCGAAAGGGGACAGATTTACGAGCAGTACTTC,CASSERGQIYEQYF
TRBJ2-3,.,TRBV4-1,.,TGCGCCAGCAGCCAAGCTAACTACTTTCGGTATTTT,CASSQANYFRYF
TRBJ2-7,TRBD1,TRBV4-3,.,TGCGCCAGCAGCACGGACAGGGGGGTCTACGAGCAGTACTTC,CASSTDRGVYEQYF
TRBJ2-2,TRBD2,TRBV5-4,.,TGTGCCAGCAGCTTGGACATGACAGCGGGGGGCGCCGGGGAGCTGTTTTTT,CASSLDMTAGGAGELFF
TRBJ2-5,.,TRBV15,once,TGTGCCACCAGCAGCGAACGTACAGGGTTGGGAGAGACCCAGTACTTC,CATSSERTGLGETQYF
TRBJ1-2,.,TRBV19,.,TGTGCCAGTAGTATAACTGGCCCCAGGAGCTACACCTTC,CASSITGPRSYTF
TRBJ1-2,.,TRBV4-1,.,TGCGCCAGCAGCCACCGTGTTTATGGCTACACCTTC,CASSHRVYGYTF
TRBJ1-2,.,TRBV7-9,.,TGTGCCAGCAGCTTAGGGTCGGAGCGCCACACCTTC,CASSLGSERHTF